Each of the 31 T cell receptor beta chains below was sequenced from the same sample in a study of vaccination effects on CD4 cells after COVID-19. Antigens for these TCRs are unknown. Expansion with viral peptide pools was applied to antigen-specific CD4+ T cells by the ViraFEST assay prior to sequencing. A 10-day culture period preceded the isolation of CD4+ T cells. Produced via immunoSEQ multiplex PCR; TCRdb's table is partial and in-frame only. The sample has 50,000 to 65,000 clones; 75% to 90% are singletons. Sample: CD4+ T cells from PBMCs cultured with HCoV-229E spike peptides, taken before COVID-19 vaccination. Receptors were obtained from a human donor who received a COVID-19 vaccine.

This chain uses TRBV4-3 with TRBJ1-4; 8 nucleotides line up with TRBD1. The CDR3 spans 16 residues. Per germline, CDR1 LGHNA and CDR2 YSLEER. The J segment lost 6 bases and the V segment lost 0 bases, leaving 6 bases of the junction unmatched. The CDR3 protein is CASSQESGQGYEKLFF. The CDR3 DNA follows: TGCGCCAGCAGCCAAGAGTCAGGACAGGGCTATGAAAAACTGTTTTTT.

This clone showed up just a few times. This chain joins TRBV19 and TRBJ1-2; a weak D match, TRBD1 (6 bases). This CDR3 comprises 13 residues. Per the germline V gene, CDR1 is LNHDA and CDR2 is SQIVND (reference sequence). Between the trimmed V and J ends, which lost 7 bases and 4 bases, there was a span of 13 bases. The CDR3 region is CASTEGVAYGYTF. CDR3 DNA sequence: TGTGCCAGTACGGAGGGGGTCGCCTATGGCTACACCTTC.

J is TRBJ1-5 and V is TRBV19, with 9 nucleotides matching TRBD1. The germline CDR1 and CDR2 sequences are LNHDA and SQIVND (reference sequence). CDR3 length: 17 residues. V lost 5 bases to trimming and J lost 4 bases; unmatched junction nucleotides: 12. The DNA for the CDR3 is TGTGCCAGTAGTGCACAGGGGGCAGGGGCCGCGAATCAGCCCCAGCATTTT. Protein product: CASSAQGAGAANQPQHF.

The V call is TRBV25-1, the J call TRBJ1-2; D call uncertain. This CDR3 spans 15 amino acids. CDR1 is MGHDK, CDR2 SYGVNS, per germline. V shed 3 bases and J shed 6 bases, with 17 bases lying between them. The CDR3 coding sequence is TGTGCCAGCAGTGACAGACTGGGCGGGAGGGATGGCTACACCTTC. Translation: CASSDRLGGRDGYTF.

J is TRBJ2-3 and V is TRBV20-1; the D is unclear. The CDR3 is made up of 11 amino acids. V lost 5 bases and J 2 bases, leaving 5 bases between the germline ends. In germline, CDR1 is DFQATT, CDR2 SNEGSKA (reference sequence). The CDR3 here is CSASNTDTQYF. The CDR3 DNA is TGCAGTGCTTCTAACACAGATACGCAGTATTTT.

The CDR3, as DNA: TGTGCCAGCAGCATTACAGGGAAACTCCGCTATGGCTACACCTTC. It is translated as CASSITGKLRYGYTF. The chain is built from TRBV21-1 and TRBJ1-2; the table assigns TRBD1, which was not confirmed against the DNA. TRBV21-1 is noted as a pseudogene. This CDR3 is built from 15 residues.

The chain recombines TRBV24-1 with TRBJ1-5, with D unclear. The V and J ends lost 6 bases and 3 bases respectively, with 8 bases between them. This CDR3 is 13 amino acids long. Germline V gives CDR1 KGHDR, CDR2 SFDVKD. CDR3 sequence: CATSSYDNQPQHF. The DNA of the CDR3 is TGTGCCACCAGTTCATACGACAATCAGCCCCAGCATTTT.

This chain links TRBV7-2 with TRBJ2-1; 13 positions agree with TRBD2. The CDR3 consists of 17 residues. V dropped 0 bases and J dropped 7; count of bases not matched to a gene: 6. Per the germline V gene, CDR1 is SGHTA and CDR2 is FQGNSA. The CDR3 spells CASSLALGTSGVNEQFF. The CDR3 DNA follows: TGTGCCAGCAGCTTAGCGCTTGGGACTAGCGGGGTAAATGAGCAGTTCTTC.

This rearrangement joins TRBV10-1 to TRBJ2-2; D remains unclear. Germline CDR1 reads WNHNN; CDR2 reads SYGVQD (reference sequence). V was clipped by 6 bases and J by 4 bases, with 9 bases between them. The CDR3 spans 13 residues. This CDR3 is CASRPEPTGELFF. As DNA, the CDR3 is TGCGCCAGCAGACCAGAGCCCACCGGGGAGCTGTTTTTT.

V and J are TRBV2 and TRBJ2-3; D is ambiguous. Germline CDR1 SNHLY, CDR2 FYNNEI. Trimming cost V 8 bases and J 3 bases, with 12 bases left between them. The CDR3 spans 13 residues. CDR3 sequence: CASLVRVTDTQYF. CDR3 nucleotides: TGTGCCAGCCTGGTAAGGGTGACAGATACGCAGTATTTT.

The chain carries TRBV7-8 and TRBJ2-1; the match to TRBD1 covers 10 bases. Losses at the gene ends were 11 bases for V and 7 bases for J; bases not matched to a gene: 11. The CDR3 contains 14 residues. Germline-derived CDR1 and CDR2 are SGHVS and FQNEAQ. CDR3 loop: CASKHGTGENEQFF. The CDR3 bases are TGTGCCTCCAAGCATGGGACAGGGGAGAATGAGCAGTTCTTC.

V gene TRBV18 combines with J gene TRBJ2-7; D is possibly TRBD1 (6 bases). The CDR3 runs to 12 residues. Germline lookup yields CDR1 KGHSH and CDR2 LQKENI. V gave up 4 bases and J gave up 7 bases, with 11 bases separating them. This chain's CDR3 is CASSLNRVEQYV. The DNA for the CDR3 is TGTGCCAGCTCACTAAACAGGGTGGAGCAGTACGTC.

This chain uses TRBV19 with TRBJ1-5, with 9 positions matching TRBD1. There are 16 residues in the CDR3. Trimming removed 4 bases from V and 6 bases from J; junction bases left unmatched: 10. The germline V gene encodes CDR1 LNHDA and CDR2 SQIVND (reference sequence). For the CDR3, the DNA is TGTGCCAGTAGTACACCTACAGGGGGCGGGCGTCAGCCCCAGCATTTT. This gives the protein CASSTPTGGGRQPQHF.

This chain joins TRBV1 and TRBJ1-1. TRBV1 is recorded as a pseudogene. This CDR3 is 15 amino acids long. CDR3 sequence: CTSSQDGQPNTEAFF. The CDR3 DNA sequence: TGCACCAGCAGCCAAGACGGGCAGCCGAACACTGAAGCTTTCTTT.

The J gene is TRBJ1-4, the V gene TRBV29-1; D possibly corresponds to TRBD1 (5 bases). V was shortened by 0 bases and J by 6 bases, with 17 bases between the two germline ends. This CDR3 comprises 16 residues. Germline V gene sequence: CDR1 SQVTM, CDR2 ANQGSEA. In nucleotides, the CDR3 is TGCAGCGTTGAAGATTCCTCGGGACCTAACTATGAAAAACTGTTTTTT. Translation gives CSVEDSSGPNYEKLFF.

Of note for this clone: Other nucleotide sequences in the sample specify the same CDR3. This chain joins TRBV6-5 and TRBJ1-1; D possibly corresponds to TRBD1 (5 bases). Trimming took 2 bases from V and 1 from J, leaving 5 bases between them. The germline V gene has CDR1 MNHEY and CDR2 SVGAGI. This CDR3 comprises 13 residues. The CDR3 region has the DNA TGTGCCAGCAGTTACGACAGGAACACTGAAGCTTTCTTT. Protein product: CASSYDRNTEAFF.

The genes are TRBV19 and TRBJ1-3; D possibly corresponds to TRBD1 (5 bases). V was clipped by 10 bases and J by 1 base, with 17 bases between them. This CDR3 region has 15 residues. Per the germline V gene, CDR1 is LNHDA and CDR2 is SQIVND (reference sequence). CDR3 nucleotide sequence: TGTGCCACCATAACCCCCCCAGGGTCTGGAAACACCATATATTTT. Translated, it gives CATITPPGSGNTIYF.

This chain uses TRBV7-7 with TRBJ2-2; maybe TRBD1 (5 bases). Per germline, CDR1 SSHAT and CDR2 FNYEAQ (reference sequence). V was pared by 0 bases and J by 6 bases, with 8 bases between. This CDR3 is 14 amino acids long. The CDR3 loop reads CASSLAGAAGELFF. The CDR3 nucleotides are TGTGCCAGCAGCTTAGCAGGGGCGGCCGGGGAGCTGTTTTTT.

The chain has TRBV4-1 and TRBJ1-2; D may be TRBD1 (5 bases). CDR1 and CDR2 (germline): MGHRA, YSYEKL. Trimming pared 6 bases from V and 6 bases from J, leaving 20 bases between. This CDR3 region has 15 residues. The CDR3 spells CASSRWAAMGDGYTF. DNA of the CDR3: TGCGCCAGCAGTCGATGGGCCGCGATGGGGGATGGCTACACCTTC.

The chain employs TRBV18 and TRBJ2-2, with TRBD2 matching 9 bases. The CDR3 extends over 15 amino acids. Germline V lookup: CDR1 KGHSH, CDR2 LQKENI. V was pared by 1 base and J by 3 bases, with 0 bases of the junction left unmatched. CDR3 protein: CASSPLAGDTGELFF. For the CDR3, the DNA is TGTGCCAGCTCACCACTAGCGGGGGACACCGGGGAGCTGTTTTTT.

In its sample, this clone was seen once. The chain has TRBV9 and TRBJ2-6; the D is unclear. The CDR3 runs to 15 residues. The V gene lost 0 bases and the J gene lost 0 bases, with 4 bases spanning the gap. Germline values: CDR1 SGDLS, CDR2 YYNGEE. In DNA, the CDR3 is TGTGCCAGCAGCGTAGGGTTCTCTGGGGCCAACGTCCTGACTTTC. This codes for CASSVGFSGANVLTF.

The chain combines TRBV19 with TRBJ1-6, with 8 nucleotides matching TRBD1. This CDR3 region has 16 residues. After removal of 6 bases from V and 7 bases from J, the junction contained 11 bases not matched to a gene. CDR1 is LNHDA, CDR2 SQIVND, per germline (reference sequence). The CDR3 bases are TGTGCCAGTAGGACGAACGGCAGGGGGCTAAATTCACCCCTCCACTTT. Translated: CASRTNGRGLNSPLHF. Combining the CDR3 with reference TRBV19 and TRBJ1-6 gives the whole variable domain DGGITQSPKYLFRKEGQNVTLSCEQNLNHDAMYWYRQDPGQGLRLIYYSQIVNDFQKGDIAEGYSVSREKKESFPLTVTSAQKNPTAFYLCASRTNGRGLNSPLHFGNGTRLTVT.

CDR3 amino acids: CASSRDRATNEKLFF. CDR3 nucleotide sequence: TGTGCCAGCAGCCGGGACCGAGCAACTAATGAAAAACTGTTTTTT. The J gene is TRBJ1-4, the V gene TRBV7-8; tentative D call: TRBD1 (5 bases). The V gene's germline CDR1 is SGHVS and CDR2 FQNEAQ. The CDR3 totals 15 residues. The germline V and J ends were trimmed by 5 bases and 0 bases, with 10 bases remaining between them.

The gene calls are TRBV2 and TRBJ1-2; TRBD1 is a possible D gene (5 bases). Trimming stripped 2 bases from V and 3 bases from J, with 10 bases between. This CDR3 is 14 amino acids long. Germline V gene data show CDR1 as SNHLY and CDR2 as FYNNEI. The CDR3, as DNA: TGTGCCAGCAGTGAATACCCGGGGGACTATGGCTACACCTTC. Amino acid sequence: CASSEYPGDYGYTF.

This chain links TRBV19 with TRBJ2-1; TRBD2 might be the D (5 bases). V lost 8 bases and J lost 3, with 23 bases in between. Per germline, CDR1 LNHDA and CDR2 SQIVND (reference sequence). The CDR3 has 17 amino acids. Written as DNA, the CDR3 is TGTGCCAGTGCCCGGGGTTTTGAGACACTGATCTACAATGAGCAGTTCTTC. Translation: CASARGFETLIYNEQFF. Drawing the rest from reference TRBV19 and TRBJ2-1, the complete variable domain is DGGITQSPKYLFRKEGQNVTLSCEQNLNHDAMYWYRQDPGQGLRLIYYSQIVNDFQKGDIAEGYSVSREKKESFPLTVTSAQKNPTAFYLCASARGFETLIYNEQFFGPGTRLTVL.

The rearrangement links TRBV18 to TRBJ2-5; D call uncertain. CDR1 is KGHSH and CDR2 is LQKENI in the germline V gene. V shed 0 bases and J shed 5 bases, with 7 bases lying between them. The CDR3 spans 13 residues. The CDR3 here is CASSPPGGETQYF. Here the CDR3 DNA reads TGTGCCAGCTCACCACCGGGTGGGGAGACCCAGTACTTC. Based on the CDR3 plus reference TRBV18 and TRBJ2-5, the full variable domain is NAGVMQNPRHLVRRRGQEARLRCSPMKGHSHVYWYRQLPEEGLKFMVYLQKENIIDESGMPKERFSAEFPKEGPSILRIQQVVRGDSAAYFCASSPPGGETQYFGPGTRLLVL.

J is TRBJ2-1 and V is TRBV19; a possible D gene is TRBD1 (5 bases). Trimming pared 1 base from V and 6 bases from J, leaving 7 bases between. Germline loops: CDR1 LNHDA, CDR2 SQIVND (reference sequence). The CDR3 is 13 residues long. The CDR3 spells CASSIGRGNEQFF. In DNA, the CDR3 is TGTGCCAGTAGTATAGGAAGGGGCAATGAGCAGTTCTTC.

CDR3 sequence: CASRSPGGGSYNEQFF. CDR3 DNA sequence: TGTGCCAGCAGATCCCCAGGGGGCGGCTCCTACAATGAGCAGTTCTTC. The V gene is TRBV5-6, the J gene TRBJ2-1; 8 bases are a match to TRBD1. The J segment lost 0 bases and the V segment lost 5 bases, leaving 7 bases of the junction unmatched. The CDR3 covers 16 residues. Germline-derived CDR1 and CDR2 are SGHDT and YYEEEE.

The chain carries TRBV2 and TRBJ1-5; D may be TRBD1 (5 bases). V lost 5 bases and J 5 bases, leaving 13 bases between the germline ends. CDR3 length: 14 amino acids. CDR1 SNHLY and CDR2 FYNNEI come from the germline V gene. Written as DNA, the CDR3 is TGTGCCAGCAGTTCCGGGCCGGGGGATCAGCCCCAGCATTTT. Its protein is CASSSGPGDQPQHF.

CDR3 region: CASSFGQAGGELFF. The CDR3 DNA reads TGTGCCAGCAGTTTCGGACAGGCAGGCGGGGAGCTGTTTTTT. The rearrangement joins TRBV27 to TRBJ2-2; 7 bases agree with TRBD1. The CDR3 totals 14 residues. V lost 3 bases, J lost 7 bases, and 5 bases stayed unmatched. CDR1 MNHEY and CDR2 SMNVEV come from the germline V gene (reference sequence).

The chain has TRBV3-1 (or the pseudogene TRBV3-2) and TRBJ1-5; 8 bases match TRBD1. This CDR3 spans 14 amino acids. The junction had 5 bases not matched to a gene; V was cut back by 4 bases and J by 6 bases. Looked up from germline, CDR1 is LGHDT and CDR2 is YNNKEL (reference sequence). CDR3 nucleotides: TGTGCCAGCAGCCCCCCAGGGGGCGGTCAGCCCCAGCATTTT. This translates into CASSPPGGGQPQHF.